The 7 T cell receptor beta chains presented below share a single source sample, sequenced in a study of T cells after yellow fever vaccination. In TCRdb, the 5' RACE reads were re-called with MiXCR into one record per CDR3 protein. The sample lists 300,000 to 400,000 distinct CDR3 sequences, about 8.3% occurring once. Sequencing was performed on PBMCs, taken roughly 46 days after the first yellow fever vaccination. The origin of the receptors is a young man who received the YFV17D yellow fever vaccine.

The rearrangement uses TRBV6-2 or TRBV6-3 and TRBJ2-7; D possibly corresponds to TRBD2 (7 bases). Germline V CDR1 and CDR2: MNHEY, SVGEGT. The CDR3 covers 16 residues. V dropped 4 bases and J dropped 3 bases, with 19 bases sitting between them. This chain's CDR3 is CASSSPGGLGGYEQYF. CDR3 sequence (DNA): TGTGCCAGCAGTTCTCCGGGGGGCCTTGGGGGCTACGAGCAGTACTTC.

In this sample, this clonotype turned up a few times. The chain uses TRBV5-1 and TRBJ2-7, with unresolved D. This CDR3 is 15 amino acids long. Per germline, CDR1 SGHRS and CDR2 YFSETQ. The V and J ends lost 1 base and 0 bases respectively, with 11 bases between them. CDR3 region: CASSLQGAVSYEQYF. The CDR3 DNA is TGCGCCAGCAGCTTGCAAGGAGCTGTCTCCTACGAGCAGTACTTC.

This clonotype was observed a few times. This chain joins TRBV12-5 and TRBJ2-3; D ambiguous. Germline assignment: CDR1 LGHNT and CDR2 FRNRAP. The CDR3 covers 12 residues. Trimming removed 7 bases from V and 3 bases from J, with 8 bases in between. The CDR3 here is CASATWTDTQYF. In nucleotides, the CDR3 is TGTGCTAGTGCCACTTGGACAGATACGCAGTATTTT. Filled out from reference TRBV12-5 and TRBJ2-3, the complete variable domain reads DARVTQTPRHKVTEMGQEVTMRCQPILGHNTVFWYRQTMMQGLELLAYFRNRAPLDDSGMPKDRFSAEMPDATLATLKIQPSEPRDSAVYFCASATWTDTQYFGPGTRLTVL.

This clonotype appeared a single time. A read error is possible here, since a much larger clone lies one base away. The V call is TRBV2, the J call TRBJ2-5; 10 bases agree with TRBD1. This CDR3 is 13 amino acids long. The V and J ends lost 6 bases and 3 bases, in that order; junction bases with no gene match: 1. Germline CDR1 SNHLY, CDR2 FYNNEI. The CDR3 loop reads CASSGTGEETQYF. In DNA, the CDR3 is TGTGCCAGCAGCGGGACAGGGGAAGAGACCCAGTACTTC.

This chain joins TRBV2 and TRBJ1-1; possibly TRBD1 for D (5 bases). This CDR3 region has 13 residues. Trimming removed 0 bases from V and 12 bases from J, with 14 bases in between. Germline V gene sequence: CDR1 SNHLY, CDR2 FYNNEI. CDR3 in DNA: TGTGCCAGCAGTGAAGCGGGGGGGAAAGGGTCTTTCTTT. This sequence encodes CASSEAGGKGSFF.

This clonotype was detected a few times. This chain links TRBV24-1 with TRBJ2-7; the D gene is possibly TRBD1 (6 bases). Germline assignment: CDR1 KGHDR and CDR2 SFDVKD. The CDR3 is made up of 14 amino acids. Trimming cost V 6 bases and J 5 bases, with 16 bases left between them. The CDR3 coding sequence is TGTGCCACCAGTCCGACACAGGGCTTCAACGAGCAGTACGTC. As protein: CATSPTQGFNEQYV.

This chain links TRBV7-2 with TRBJ1-1; 10 bases agree with TRBD1. Per the germline V gene, CDR1 is SGHTA and CDR2 is FQGNSA. CDR3 length: 15 residues. V lost 5 bases and J lost 5; bases outside the gene matches: 8. CDR3 DNA sequence: TGTGCCAGCAGCGCGGCCGGGACAGGGGCAACTGAAGCTTTCTTT. Amino acid sequence: CASSAAGTGATEAFF. Drawing the rest from reference TRBV7-2 and TRBJ1-1, the complete variable domain is GAGVSQSPSNKVTEKGKDVELRCDPISGHTALYWYRQSLGQGLEFLIYFQGNSAPDKSGLPSDRFSAERTGGSVSTLTIQRTQQEDSAVYLCASSAAGTGATEAFFGQGTRLTVV.